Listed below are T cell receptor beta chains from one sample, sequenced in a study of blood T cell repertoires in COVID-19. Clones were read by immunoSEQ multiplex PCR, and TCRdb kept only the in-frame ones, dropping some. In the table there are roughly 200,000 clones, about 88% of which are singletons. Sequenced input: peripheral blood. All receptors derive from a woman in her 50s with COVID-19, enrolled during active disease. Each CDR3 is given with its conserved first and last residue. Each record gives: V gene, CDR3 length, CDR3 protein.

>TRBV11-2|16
CASSLFQAASGNTIYF
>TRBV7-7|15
CASSSTSGEGETQYF
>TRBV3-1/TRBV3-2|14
CASSQGVVNEKLFF
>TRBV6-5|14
CATHRVGVDQPQHF
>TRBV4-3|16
CASSQDSGPFGNTIYF
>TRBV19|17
CASSPAKGQGTIYEQYF
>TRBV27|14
CASSYSGESYEQYF
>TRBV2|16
CASSEPLGVSYNEQFF
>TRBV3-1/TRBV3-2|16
CASSQVSGAHYNEQFF
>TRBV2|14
CARGTGGLGGGYTF
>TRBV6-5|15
CASSSRDRGAYEQYF
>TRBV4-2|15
CASSQERDSYNEQFF
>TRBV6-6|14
CASRPGQGSSPLHF
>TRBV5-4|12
CASSPSTGEAFF
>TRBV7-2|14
CASSRDRGPGEQYF
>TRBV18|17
CASSLTGSGTSRNIQYF
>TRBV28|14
CASSLPDLNTEAFF
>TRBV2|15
CASRLIGGEMHEQFF
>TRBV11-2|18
CASSLDPRGRMGYNEQFF
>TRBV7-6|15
CASSKVAGGRYEQYF
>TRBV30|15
CAWSVGTSGTGELFF
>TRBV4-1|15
CASSQGTSGGYEQFF
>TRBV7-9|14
CASSPWGIGGGYTF
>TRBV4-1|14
CASTGTVSGNTIYF
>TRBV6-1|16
CASSAFRQGNTGELFF
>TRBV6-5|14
CASSRGMGDQPQHF
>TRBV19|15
CASKPRQGITRGAFF
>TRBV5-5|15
CASSLTGVYNSPLHF
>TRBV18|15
CASSPHSPAGPEAFF
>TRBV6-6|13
CASRTGGNYGYTF
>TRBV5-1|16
CASSLEGVRNTGELFF
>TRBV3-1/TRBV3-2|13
CASSQNRETPLHF
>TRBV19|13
CATRTGPFEKLFF
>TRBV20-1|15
CSASTLHGGNTEAFF
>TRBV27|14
CASSFRQGYYEQYF
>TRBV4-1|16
CASSHRGDSLQNEQFF
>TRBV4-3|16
CASSQSVAASNQPQHF
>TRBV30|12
CAWNRAGQPQHF
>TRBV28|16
CASSAGTGRIGAEAFF
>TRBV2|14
CASSDLRVAETQYF
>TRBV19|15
CASSIVGRDRNIQYF
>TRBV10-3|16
CAILGADSPNTGELFF
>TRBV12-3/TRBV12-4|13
CASSLDSYTEAFF
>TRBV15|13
CATSPPSVYGYTF
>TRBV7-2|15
CASSLRSGDSYEQYF
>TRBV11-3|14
CASSSTGGSSGYTF
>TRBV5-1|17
CASSLKWTGRMNTEAFF
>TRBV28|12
CASSSGGQPQHF
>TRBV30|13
CAWSLSVDEKLFF
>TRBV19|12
CASGYGSYEQFF
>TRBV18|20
CASSPLGTGGPSSGANVLTF
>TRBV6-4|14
CASSEQVYNSPLHF
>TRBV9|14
CASRRDSSGNTIYF